These 6 T cell receptor beta chains came from one sample sequenced in a study of blood T cell repertoires in COVID-19. Repertoires were generated with immunoSEQ multiplex PCR, while TCRdb's copy carries only in-frame clones and drops some. This sample yields roughly 120,000 clones, of which around 80% are seen a single time; about 6.8% belongs to the top ten. Sample: peripheral blood. The source of these receptors is a man aged 65 to 79 with acute or convalescent COVID-19.

This chain uses TRBV29-1 with TRBJ2-5; D may be TRBD1 (6 bases). Germline V gives CDR1 SQVTM, CDR2 ANQGSEA. V was clipped by 8 bases and J by 9 bases, with 16 bases between them. This CDR3 contains 11 residues. The CDR3 loop is CSTGTTQAQYF. CDR3 DNA: TGCAGCACAGGGACGACTCAGGCCCAGTACTTC. Filled out from reference TRBV29-1 and TRBJ2-5, the complete variable domain reads SAVISQKPSRDICQRGTSLTIQCQVDSQVTMMFWYRQQPGQSLTLIATANQGSEATYESGFVIDKFPISRPNLTFSTLTVSNMSPEDSSIYLCSTGTTQAQYFGPGTRLLVL.

The chain has TRBV27 and TRBJ1-1; D gene unclear. Germline assignment: CDR1 MNHEY and CDR2 SMNVEV (reference sequence). CDR3 length: 18 residues. Trimming left V 6 bases short and J 2 bases short, with 25 bases between. The CDR3 DNA reads as TGTGCCAGCAGCGCACATCGTCCCCCCTCCATCAAAAACACTGAAGCTTTCTTT. Translating gives CASSAHRPPSIKNTEAFF.

V and J are TRBV7-2 and TRBJ2-7, with 7 bases that match TRBD2. The germline gives CDR1 SGHTA, CDR2 FQGNSA. This CDR3 is built from 15 residues. V gave up 5 bases and J gave up 0 bases; unmatched junction bases: 7. CDR3 residues: CASSPLRTSSYEQYF. CDR3 DNA: TGTGCCAGCAGCCCACTTCGGACTAGCTCCTACGAGCAGTACTTC.

The V call is TRBV9, the J call TRBJ1-4; TRBD1 is a possible D gene (6 bases). Per germline, CDR1 SGDLS and CDR2 YYNGEE. Trimming took 0 bases from V and 8 from J, leaving 8 bases between them. The CDR3 sequence is 13 residues long. DNA of the CDR3: TGTGCCAGCAGCGTAGCTCAGGGGGAAAAACTGTTTTTT. This encodes CASSVAQGEKLFF.

The gene calls are TRBV6-5 and TRBJ1-3; tentative D call: TRBD1 (5 bases). The CDR3 length is 14 residues. Germline V gene sequence: CDR1 MNHEY, CDR2 SVGAGI. Trimming shortened V by 3 bases and J by 1 base, and 7 bases separated the two germline ends. CDR3 in DNA: TGTGCCAGCAGTTATGGGGGGTCTGGAAACACCATATATTTT. It specifies CASSYGGSGNTIYF.

Comment on this clone: In the same sample, other DNA sequences code for this CDR3. The chain couples TRBV27 to TRBJ2-3; 8 nucleotides match TRBD2. The CDR3 length is 16 residues. CDR1 is MNHEY and CDR2 is SMNVEV in the germline V gene (reference sequence). Trimming removed 0 bases from V and 1 base from J; junction bases left unmatched: 3. In DNA form, the CDR3 reads TGTGCCAGCAGTTTATCGAAAGCGGGAGGCACAGATACGCAGTATTTT. Its protein product is CASSLSKAGGTDTQYF.